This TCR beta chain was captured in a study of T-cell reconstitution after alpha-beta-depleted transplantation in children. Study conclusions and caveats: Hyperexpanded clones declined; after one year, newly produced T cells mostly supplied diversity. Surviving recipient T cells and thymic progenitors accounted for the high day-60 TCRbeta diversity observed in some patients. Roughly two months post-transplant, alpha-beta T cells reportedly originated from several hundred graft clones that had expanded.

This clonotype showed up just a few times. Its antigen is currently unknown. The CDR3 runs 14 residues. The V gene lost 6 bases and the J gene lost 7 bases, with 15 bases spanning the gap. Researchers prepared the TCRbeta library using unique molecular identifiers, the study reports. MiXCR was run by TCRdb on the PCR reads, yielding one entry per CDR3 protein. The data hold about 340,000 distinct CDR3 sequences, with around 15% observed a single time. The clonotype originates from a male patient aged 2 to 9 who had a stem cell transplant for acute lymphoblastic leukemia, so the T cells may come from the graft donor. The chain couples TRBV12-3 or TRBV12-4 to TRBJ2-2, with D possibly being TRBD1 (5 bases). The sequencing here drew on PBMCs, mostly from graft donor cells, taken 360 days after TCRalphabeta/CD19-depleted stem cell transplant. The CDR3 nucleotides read TGTGCCAGCAGAGTGGGGCAGGGCAACGGGGAGCTGTTTTTT. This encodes CASRVGQGNGELFF.